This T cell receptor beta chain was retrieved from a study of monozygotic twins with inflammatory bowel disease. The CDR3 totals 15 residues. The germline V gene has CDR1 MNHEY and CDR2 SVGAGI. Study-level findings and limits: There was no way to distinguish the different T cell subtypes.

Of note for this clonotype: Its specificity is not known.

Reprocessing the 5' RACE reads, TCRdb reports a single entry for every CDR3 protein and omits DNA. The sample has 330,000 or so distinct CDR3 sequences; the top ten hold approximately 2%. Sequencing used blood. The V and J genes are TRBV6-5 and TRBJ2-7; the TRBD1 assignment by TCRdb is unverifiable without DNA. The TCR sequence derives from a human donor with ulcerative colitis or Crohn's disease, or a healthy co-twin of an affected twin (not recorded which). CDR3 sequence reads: CASSYSPGGYHEQYF.